The 19 T cell receptor beta chains reported below all come from one sample, sequenced in a study of T cell responses to AZD1222 COVID-19 vaccine (dated by TCRdb to the early 2020s). Library preparation used the immunoSEQ multiplex PCR assay. TCRdb took over this immuneACCESS table, retaining in-frame rearrangements with V and J assigned. Such tables are incomplete; in checked studies, under half of the missing clones stem from an unresolved V gene, and the remainder is unexplained. The sample includes some 85,000 clones, with around 90% observed a single time. The top ten constitute around 6.8% of the sample. Read against the paper, the sample's time point label means: baseline before first vaccination. The source material was peripheral blood, sampled on day 0 of AZD1222 vaccination. The source is an adult in good health.

The chain carries TRBV6-6 and TRBJ1-5; no reliable D call. The CDR3 is made up of 14 amino acids. Germline-derived CDR1 and CDR2 are MNHNY and SVGAGI (reference sequence). V dropped 3 bases and J dropped 6 bases, with 12 bases sitting between them. CDR3 protein: CASSYSMGGQPQHF. The CDR3 DNA follows: TGTGCCAGCAGTTATTCAATGGGCGGTCAGCCCCAGCATTTT.

With regard to this clone: At one end, the junction sequence differs from germline, possibly due to a read error. This chain uses TRBV5-1 with TRBJ2-7, with 8 bases identical to TRBD1. The CDR3 covers 15 residues. Germline V gives CDR1 SGHRS, CDR2 YFSETQ. The CDR3 DNA reads as TGCGCCAGCAGCTTGGCGACAGGGGCCTCCAACGAGCAGTACTTC. Translation: CASSLATGASNEQYF. Together with reference TRBV5-1 and TRBJ2-7, the CDR3 gives the full variable domain: KAGVTQTPRYLIKTRGQQVTLSCSPISGHRSVSWYQQTPGQGLQFLFEYFSETQRNKGNFPGRFSGRQFSNSRSEMNVSTLELGDSALYLCASSLATGASNEQYFGPGTRLTVT.

V is TRBV5-1 and J is TRBJ2-2; 9 bases match TRBD2. Trimming took 4 bases from V and 3 from J; bases not matched to a gene: 16. Germline assignment: CDR1 SGHRS and CDR2 YFSETQ. This CDR3 has 19 residues. CDR3 region: CASSPSPAGAGGYTGELFF. CDR3 coding DNA: TGCGCCAGCAGCCCCTCTCCGGCGGGAGCGGGAGGATACACCGGGGAGCTGTTTTTT.

V and J are TRBV4-1 and TRBJ2-1; the match to TRBD2 covers 10 bases. This CDR3 region has 20 residues. After removal of 1 base from V and 0 bases from J, the junction contained 12 bases not matched to a gene. CDR1 is MGHRA, CDR2 YSYEKL, per germline. CDR3 DNA: TGCGCCAGCAGCCAAGGTTGGACTAGCGGAGGGCCCGTCTCCTACAATGAGCAGTTCTTC. Protein product: CASSQGWTSGGPVSYNEQFF.

The rearrangement links TRBV9 to TRBJ2-5; possibly TRBD1 for D (6 bases). The ends were cut back, 3 bases at V and 5 bases at J, with 14 bases in the middle. CDR1 is SGDLS and CDR2 is YYNGEE in the germline V gene. This CDR3 spans 14 amino acids. The chain's CDR3 is CASSAAGVKETQYF. The CDR3 nucleotides are TGTGCCAGCAGCGCGGCAGGGGTTAAGGAGACCCAGTACTTC.

The J gene is TRBJ2-1, the V gene TRBV11-3; 9 nucleotides line up with TRBD1. CDR1 and CDR2 (germline): SGHNT, YENEEA. The CDR3 has 16 residues. Trimming at V came to 1 base and at J to 7 bases, leaving 8 bases not matched to a gene. CDR3 loop: CASSLAIGQGRNEQFF. Here the CDR3 DNA reads TGTGCCAGCAGCTTAGCTATTGGACAGGGGAGGAATGAGCAGTTCTTC.

This chain joins TRBV27 and TRBJ2-5; 15 bases match TRBD2. J lost 5 bases, V lost 6 bases, and 10 bases had no gene match. The length of the CDR3 is 17 residues. Germline V gene lookup returns CDR1 MNHEY and CDR2 SMNVEV (reference sequence). CDR3 loop: CASRYGLAGGPSETQYF. CDR3 coding DNA: TGTGCCAGCAGGTACGGACTAGCGGGAGGGCCCTCGGAGACCCAGTACTTC.

The chain recombines TRBV27 with TRBJ2-7; 9 nucleotides line up with TRBD2. Germline loops: CDR1 MNHEY, CDR2 SMNVEV (reference sequence). This CDR3 has 15 amino acids. V was clipped by 4 bases and J by 4 bases; unmatched bases: 8. The CDR3 bases are TGTGCCAGCAGTTCCCTTAGCGGGAGTGTGTACGAGCAGTACTTC. Translation gives CASSSLSGSVYEQYF.

The rearrangement links TRBV9 to TRBJ1-2, with a weak D call TRBD1 (5 bases). This CDR3 contains 15 residues. V gave up 0 bases and J gave up 8 bases, with 17 bases separating them. The V gene's germline CDR1 is SGDLS and CDR2 YYNGEE. The CDR3 here is CASSVAGLDIGGYTF. CDR3 in DNA: TGTGCCAGCAGCGTAGCAGGACTGGACATAGGCGGCTACACCTTC.

The chain uses TRBV3-1 (or the pseudogene TRBV3-2) and TRBJ2-7, with TRBD2 identical over 14 bases. There are 21 residues in the CDR3. With V trimmed by 2 bases and J by 0 bases, 15 bases remained unmatched. Germline CDR1 and CDR2: LGHDT and YNNKEL (reference sequence). The CDR3 region has the DNA TGTGCCAGCAGCCAAAGGGGACGGCCGGGACTAGCGGGAGAGAGCTCCTACGAGCAGTACTTC. Its translation: CASSQRGRPGLAGESSYEQYF.

This chain uses TRBV6-9 with TRBJ2-2; D perhaps matches TRBD1 (5 bases). Trimming removed 2 bases from V and 6 bases from J, with 13 bases in between. The CDR3 has 15 residues. Germline values: CDR1 MNHGY, CDR2 SVAAGI. The CDR3 sequence is CASSYRGVGSGELFF. The CDR3 nucleotides are TGTGCCAGCAGTTATAGGGGCGTCGGCTCCGGGGAGCTGTTTTTT.

This rearrangement joins TRBV19 to TRBJ1-4; 7 nucleotides line up with TRBD1. Germline-derived CDR1 and CDR2 are LNHDA and SQIVND (reference sequence). Germline trimming cut 5 bases from V and 2 bases from J; bases unmatched to any gene: 2. This CDR3 has 14 amino acids. The CDR3 DNA sequence: TGTGCCAGTAGTTACAGGGGCACTAATGAAAAACTGTTTTTT. It codes for CASSYRGTNEKLFF. The full variable domain, in which reference TRBV19 and TRBJ1-4 provide the parts outside the CDR3, is DGGITQSPKYLFRKEGQNVTLSCEQNLNHDAMYWYRQDPGQGLRLIYYSQIVNDFQKGDIAEGYSVSREKKESFPLTVTSAQKNPTAFYLCASSYRGTNEKLFFGSGTQLSVL.

This chain connects TRBV6-5 to TRBJ1-3; 7 bases are shared with TRBD1. Germline CDR1 is MNHEY and CDR2 is SVGAGI. The CDR3 spans 14 residues. Trimming removed 2 bases from V and 4 bases from J; junction bases left unmatched: 2. The CDR3 DNA is TGTGCCAGCAGTTACGGACAGGAAGGAAACACCATATATTTT. Residues: CASSYGQEGNTIYF.

The chain carries TRBV9 and TRBJ2-1; D tentatively fits TRBD1 or TRBD2 (6 bases each). Germline-derived CDR1 and CDR2 are SGDLS and YYNGEE. The CDR3 length is 16 residues. V was cut by 0 bases and J by 5 bases, with 15 bases left in between. Here the CDR3 DNA reads TGTGCCAGCAGCGTAGAGGTGAGGGGGGCAAACAATGAGCAGTTCTTC. Protein sequence: CASSVEVRGANNEQFF.

J is TRBJ1-1 and V is TRBV27; D not resolved. Germline V lookup: CDR1 MNHEY, CDR2 SMNVEV (reference sequence). V lost 3 bases to trimming and J lost 2 bases, with 10 bases between them. This CDR3 comprises 14 residues. The CDR3 region has the DNA TGTGCCAGCAGTTTCAACGGGGAAAACACTGAAGCTTTCTTT. As protein: CASSFNGENTEAFF.

The V gene is TRBV3-1 (or the pseudogene TRBV3-2), the J gene TRBJ2-1, with D tentatively TRBD1 (6 bases). Germline-derived CDR1 and CDR2 are LGHDT and YNNKEL (reference sequence). Trimming took 7 bases from V and 7 from J, leaving 17 bases between them. This CDR3 is 14 amino acids long. CDR3 DNA: TGTGCCAGCACCCGTCAGGGGTTGTGGAATGAGCAGTTCTTC. Translated, it gives CASTRQGLWNEQFF.

The chain recombines TRBV2 with TRBJ1-5, with D possibly matching TRBD1 (6 bases). The CDR3 is 14 amino acids. CDR1 and CDR2 (germline): SNHLY, FYNNEI. V was cut by 7 bases and J by 7 bases, with 17 bases left in between. The DNA for the CDR3 is TGTGCCAGCATAGGCCAGGGGCTTGGGCAGCCCCAGCATTTT. Encoded protein: CASIGQGLGQPQHF.

The gene calls are TRBV2 and TRBJ1-2, with TRBD1 matching over 11 bases. CDR1 is SNHLY, CDR2 FYNNEI, per germline. J was trimmed by 7 bases and V by 6 bases; bases with no gene match: 7. The CDR3 totals 14 residues. CDR3 nucleotide sequence: TGTGCCAGCAGCGAGGACAGGGGGCTAGGTGGCTACACCTTC. This gives the protein CASSEDRGLGGYTF. Full variable domain (outside the CDR3, taken from reference TRBV2 and TRBJ1-2): EPEVTQTPSHQVTQMGQEVILRCVPISNHLYFYWYRQILGQKVEFLVSFYNNEISEKSEIFDDQFSVERPDGSNFTLKIRSTKLEDSAMYFCASSEDRGLGGYTFGSGTRLTVV.

V is TRBV10-3 and J is TRBJ1-1; the D gene is possibly TRBD1 (6 bases). In germline, CDR1 is ENHRY, CDR2 SYGVKD. This CDR3 is built from 16 residues. V lost 4 bases to trimming and J lost 0 bases, with 15 bases between them. The CDR3 loop reads CAISGYRTAMNTEAFF. The CDR3 coding sequence is TGTGCCATCAGTGGATATCGGACAGCAATGAACACTGAAGCTTTCTTT.